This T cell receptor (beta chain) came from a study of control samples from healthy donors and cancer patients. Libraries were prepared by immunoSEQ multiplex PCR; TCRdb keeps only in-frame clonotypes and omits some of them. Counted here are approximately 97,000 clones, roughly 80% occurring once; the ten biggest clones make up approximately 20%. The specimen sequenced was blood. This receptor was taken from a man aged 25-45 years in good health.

The CDR3 region has the DNA TGCGCCAGCAGCCATAGCGGGAGCTCCTACGAGCAGTACTTC. This encodes CASSHSGSSYEQYF. The rearrangement joins TRBV5-1 to TRBJ2-7; TRBD2 agrees at 9 bases. Germline values: CDR1 SGHRS, CDR2 YFSETQ. This CDR3 is 14 amino acids long. The V gene end was trimmed by 4 bases and the J gene end by 0 bases; junction bases not matched to a gene: 2.